Below are 5 T cell receptor beta chains sequenced from a single sample in a study of immune reconstitution after stem cell transplant in scleroderma. TCRdb fed the RT-PCR reads into MiXCR, producing one record per CDR3 protein. The data contain under 3,000 distinct CDR3 sequences, roughly 10% of them singletons. The biological material was taken before or after autologous hematopoietic stem cell transplantation (not recorded which). The source of these receptors is a female donor with systemic sclerosis.

This clonotype was observed a few times. The rearrangement links TRBV10-3 to TRBJ2-2; 11 bases fit TRBD1. The germline V gene encodes CDR1 ENHRY and CDR2 SYGVKD. CDR3 length: 14 residues. V shed 10 bases, J shed 4 bases, and the junction held 5 bases outside the gene matches. The CDR3, as DNA: TGTGCCACCGGGGACAGGGGGAGCACCGGGGAGCTGTTTTTT. Encoded protein: CATGDRGSTGELFF.

This clonotype was seen only a few times. The chain combines TRBV20-1 with TRBJ1-5; D is unclear. The germline V gene has CDR1 DFQATT and CDR2 SNEGSKA (reference sequence). The CDR3 has 14 residues. V lost 0 bases, J lost 3 bases, and 9 bases lay in between. The CDR3 region is CSARDSRLNQPQHF. CDR3 DNA sequence: TGCAGTGCTAGAGACAGTCGCCTCAATCAGCCCCAGCATTTT.

This clonotype is categorized as medium-sized. The J gene is TRBJ2-7, the V gene TRBV6-6; D is possibly TRBD1 (6 bases). Germline CDR1 MNHNY, CDR2 SVGAGI (reference sequence). The ends were cut back, 6 bases at V and 4 bases at J, with 22 bases in the middle. This CDR3 is 16 amino acids long. The CDR3 nucleotides are TGTGCCAGCAGACCCTCACAGGGCTGGGAGCGGTACGAGCAGTACTTC. Translating gives CASRPSQGWERYEQYF.

This clonotype appeared a few times. The gene calls are TRBV5-1 and TRBJ2-3, with D unclear. The germline V gene has CDR1 SGHRS and CDR2 YFSETQ. CDR3 length: 13 amino acids. Trimming pared 7 bases from V and 0 bases from J, leaving 9 bases between. The CDR3, as DNA: TGCGCCAGCCTAAGGGCTAGCACAGATACGCAGTATTTT. This codes for CASLRASTDTQYF.

In this sample, this clonotype turned up a few times. The rearrangement links TRBV3-1 to TRBJ1-6; D is possibly TRBD1 (6 bases). The CDR3 totals 13 residues. V was trimmed by 4 bases and J by 10 bases, leaving 11 bases between them. Germline CDR1 and CDR2: LGHDT and YNNKEL (reference sequence). CDR3 amino acids: CASSRKGGSPLHF. CDR3 in DNA: TGTGCCAGCAGCCGGAAGGGGGGGTCACCCCTCCACTTT.